The T cell receptor beta chain described here comes from a study of blood T cells in healthy people across ages. Study-wide background: Researchers report that template switching captured about one barcoded beta molecule per two T cells.

Then a second PCR, running about 6 to 12 cycles, was carried out with a sample-barcoded 5' primer and a J-beta primer mix. CDR3-containing paired-end reads numbering at least 2.5 million came from each sample. A single record per CDR3 protein comes from TCRdb applying MiXCR to the 5' RACE reads. The sample includes about 830,000 distinct CDR3 sequences, less than 80% of them seen just once. The authors drew 8 to 10 milliliters of peripheral blood from each donor. The length of the CDR3 is 11 residues. Germline CDR1 reads MNHEY; CDR2 reads SVGEGT. V was trimmed by 4 bases and J by 5 bases, leaving 3 bases between them.

This sequence originates from a man under 40 in good health. V and J are TRBV6-2 or TRBV6-3 and TRBJ2-1; D is ambiguous. The sample taken for sequencing was blood. The CDR3 DNA follows: TGTGCCAGCAGTTGGAACAATGAGCAGTTCTTC. This translates into CASSWNNEQFF.